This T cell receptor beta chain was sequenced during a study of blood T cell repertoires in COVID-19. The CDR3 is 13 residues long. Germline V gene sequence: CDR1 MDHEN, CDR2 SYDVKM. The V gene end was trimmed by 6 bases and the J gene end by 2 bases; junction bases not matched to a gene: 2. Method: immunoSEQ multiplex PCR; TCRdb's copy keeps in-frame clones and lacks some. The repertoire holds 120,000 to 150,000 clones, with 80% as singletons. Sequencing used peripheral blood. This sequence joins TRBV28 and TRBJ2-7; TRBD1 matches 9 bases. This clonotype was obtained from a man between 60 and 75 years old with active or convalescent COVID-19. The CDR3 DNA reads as TGTGCCAGCAGGGGACAGGGAACCTACGAGCAGTACTTC. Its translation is CASRGQGTYEQYF.